Sequencing of this T cell receptor beta chain was carried out in a study of cytomegalovirus exposure and HLA in healthy donors. For the study at large: Prior work identified 120 million or so unique TCR beta sequences in roughly 190 million T cells. HLA-typed donors were the source of around 77 million unique TCRs held in an early data release.

Primers for the PCR totalled 60 Vbeta and 13 Jbeta. Data came from immunoSEQ multiplex PCR; TCRdb stores just in-frame clones and leaves some out. This sample has 85,000 to 120,000 clones; roughly 70% occur once, and the top ten carry 2.5% to 3%. Germline V lookup: CDR1 KGHSH, CDR2 LQKENI. The V segment lost 0 bases and the J segment 2 bases; nucleotides outside the gene matches: 7. This CDR3 is built from 18 residues. The receptor comes from a male donor in good health and CMV-seropositive. Sequencing was performed on PBMCs. This chain uses TRBV18 with TRBJ2-7, with TRBD2 identical over 13 bases. CDR3 region: CASSPPWTSGSRTYEQYF. The CDR3 coding sequence is TGTGCCAGCTCACCACCTTGGACTAGCGGGAGTCGGACCTACGAGCAGTACTTC.